Below are 21 T cell receptor beta chains sequenced from a single sample in a study of chemoradiotherapy in HPV16-positive cancers. Produced via immunoSEQ multiplex PCR; TCRdb's table is partial and in-frame only. The table includes 4,500 or so clones, under 90% detected once. The source was tumor tissue, collected from a patient who underwent chemoradiotherapy. Every receptor here comes from a human donor with HPV-associated anogenital cancer.

CDR3 nucleotides: TGTGCCAGTAACTCCGGGAGGAGCTCCTACAATGAGCAGTTCTTC. It codes for CASNSGRSSYNEQFF. This chain connects TRBV19 to TRBJ2-1; 7 bases are shared with TRBD2. CDR3 length: 15 amino acids. Germline CDR1 LNHDA, CDR2 SQIVND (reference sequence). Trimming at V came to 7 bases and at J to 0 bases, leaving 6 bases not matched to a gene.

The chain combines TRBV30 with TRBJ1-5; possible D gene TRBD1, 5 bases. Looked up from germline, CDR1 is GTSNPN and CDR2 is SVGIG (reference sequence). The CDR3 runs to 14 residues. Deletions cut 3 bases from V and 2 bases from J, with 11 bases between. CDR3 in amino acids: CAWRGSGGNQPQHF. CDR3 sequence (DNA): TGTGCCTGGAGAGGGTCGGGGGGCAATCAGCCCCAGCATTTT.

The V and J genes are TRBV7-2 and TRBJ2-5; D gene uncertain. Per the germline V gene, CDR1 is SGHTA and CDR2 is FQGNSA. This CDR3 comprises 12 residues. V was trimmed by 5 bases and J by 9 bases, leaving 13 bases between them. CDR3 amino acids: CASSPQTWAQYF. The CDR3 coding sequence is TGTGCCAGCAGCCCTCAAACTTGGGCCCAGTACTTC.

The V and J genes are TRBV5-5 and TRBJ1-6; D remains unclear. The CDR3 loop spans 14 amino acids. V was clipped by 4 bases and J by 8 bases, with 13 bases between them. Germline loops: CDR1 SGHKS, CDR2 YYEKEE (reference sequence). CDR3 protein: CASSPVEGDSPLHF. CDR3 DNA: TGTGCCAGCAGCCCCGTCGAGGGCGATTCACCCCTCCACTTT. Based on the CDR3 plus reference TRBV5-5 and TRBJ1-6, the full variable domain is DAGVTQSPTHLIKTRGQQVTLRCSPISGHKSVSWYQQVLGQGPQFIFQYYEKEERGRGNFPDRFSARQFPNYSSELNVNALLLGDSALYLCASSPVEGDSPLHFGNGTRLTVT.

This chain connects TRBV6-5 to TRBJ2-4; 8 bases align to TRBD2. J was trimmed by 7 bases and V by 0 bases; bases with no gene match: 2. The CDR3 runs to 14 residues. Per germline, CDR1 MNHEY and CDR2 SVGAGI. DNA for the CDR3: TGTGCCAGCAGTTACTCGCGGGAGGTGAACATTCAGTACTTC. Its protein product is CASSYSREVNIQYF.

V and J are TRBV30 and TRBJ1-1; D is possibly TRBD1 (6 bases). The germline V gene has CDR1 GTSNPN and CDR2 SVGIG (reference sequence). V was cut by 5 bases and J by 5 bases, with 9 bases left in between. The CDR3 has 11 residues. CDR3 loop: CAWAQGTEAFF. The CDR3 DNA follows: TGTGCCTGGGCCCAGGGGACTGAAGCTTTCTTT.

The chain couples TRBV11-2 to TRBJ1-2; perhaps TRBD1 as D (5 bases). V was trimmed by 5 bases and J by 7 bases, leaving 20 bases between them. Germline values: CDR1 SGHAT, CDR2 FQNNGV. The CDR3 runs to 15 residues. In DNA form, the CDR3 reads TGTGCCAGCAGCACGCCCTCTCAGGGTTTGGCTGGCTACACCTTC. Its translation is CASSTPSQGLAGYTF.

The chain is built from TRBV4-1 and TRBJ2-1; 7 bases match TRBD2. From germline, CDR1 is MGHRA and CDR2 YSYEKL. The J segment lost 5 bases and the V segment lost 1 base, leaving 11 bases of the junction unmatched. This CDR3 is 17 amino acids long. The CDR3 here is CASSQALGGSGNNEQFF. The CDR3 coding sequence is TGCGCCAGCAGCCAAGCCTTGGGCGGGAGTGGCAACAATGAGCAGTTCTTC.

V is TRBV14 and J is TRBJ1-2; TRBD1 might be the D (6 bases). The germline V and J ends were trimmed by 4 bases and 6 bases, with 12 bases remaining between them. The CDR3 is 13 residues long. Germline V lookup: CDR1 SGHDN, CDR2 FVKESK. For the CDR3, the DNA is TGTGCCAGCAGCCCAACAGGGAAAGATGGCTACACCTTC. It specifies CASSPTGKDGYTF.

The chain is built from TRBV7-9 and TRBJ2-1; D remains unclear. The V and J ends lost 1 base and 8 bases respectively, with 18 bases between them. This CDR3 is built from 16 residues. Germline CDR1 is SEHNR and CDR2 is FQNEAQ (reference sequence). CDR3 bases: TGTGCCAGCAGCTTAGTATCAGCTCAATCAATGGATGAGCAGTTCTTC. Encoded protein: CASSLVSAQSMDEQFF.

The V gene is TRBV11-3, the J gene TRBJ1-1; D gene ambiguous. V dropped 5 bases and J dropped 1 base, with 11 bases sitting between them. This CDR3 contains 14 residues. CDR1 SGHNT and CDR2 YENEEA come from the germline V gene. CDR3 in DNA: TGTGCCAGCAGCCCGACCGCAGCGAACACTGAAGCTTTCTTT. The encoded protein is CASSPTAANTEAFF.

J is TRBJ2-7 and V is TRBV4-2, with 8 bases fitting TRBD1. The J segment lost 0 bases and the V segment lost 4 bases, leaving 5 bases of the junction unmatched. The length of the CDR3 is 15 residues. The germline gives CDR1 LGHNA, CDR2 YNFKEQ. CDR3 loop: CASSPRTGSSYEQYF. CDR3 in DNA: TGTGCCAGCAGCCCCCGGACAGGGAGCTCCTACGAGCAGTACTTC.

The V gene is TRBV19, the J gene TRBJ1-2; D remains unclear. There are 15 residues in the CDR3. Germline CDR1 is LNHDA and CDR2 is SQIVND (reference sequence). The V end lost 1 base, the J end lost 1 base, and 10 bases lay between the germline ends. CDR3 protein: CASSIGATYNYGYTF. CDR3 bases: TGTGCCAGTAGTATAGGGGCAACCTATAACTATGGCTACACCTTC. The full variable domain, completed using reference TRBV19 and TRBJ1-2, is DGGITQSPKYLFRKEGQNVTLSCEQNLNHDAMYWYRQDPGQGLRLIYYSQIVNDFQKGDIAEGYSVSREKKESFPLTVTSAQKNPTAFYLCASSIGATYNYGYTFGSGTRLTVV.

This clone was detected only once. CDR3 region: CASSPNRGDPDTQYF. Written as DNA, the CDR3 is TGTGCCAGCAGTCCAAATCGGGGGGATCCAGATACGCAGTATTTT. V usage is TRBV2 and J usage is TRBJ2-3; 7 bases are a match to TRBD2. V shed 5 bases and J 4 bases; nucleotides not matched to a gene: 9. The CDR3 spans 15 residues. The germline gives CDR1 SNHLY, CDR2 FYNNEI.

The chain has TRBV4-2 and TRBJ2-7; 10 nucleotides match TRBD2. Germline CDR1 LGHNA, CDR2 YNFKEQ. The V gene end was trimmed by 2 bases and the J gene end by 5 bases; junction bases not matched to a gene: 9. This CDR3 is 16 amino acids long. The DNA of the CDR3 is TGTGCCAGCAGCCAACGGCTAGCGGGAGCGGGGAACGAGCAGTACTTC. Its translation: CASSQRLAGAGNEQYF.

This clone was seen only a few times. The junction and the germline gene differ at one end; a read error may be behind it. The chain employs TRBV11-2 and TRBJ2-1, with D possibly being TRBD1 (6 bases). The CDR3 covers 14 residues. CDR1 is SGHAT, CDR2 FQNNGV, per germline. CDR3 coding DNA: TGTGCCAGCAGCTTAATGGGTCTTATCACGGACAGCATCTTC. This encodes CASSLMGLITDSIF.

About this clone itself: The junction differs from germline at one of its ends, possibly a read error. The chain employs TRBV7-9 and TRBJ1-4; D is perhaps TRBD1 (5 bases). The V gene's germline CDR1 is SEHNR and CDR2 FQNEAQ (reference sequence). The CDR3 totals 15 residues. The DNA for the CDR3 is TGTGCCAGCAGCTGGGGTCAGGGAACTACTGAAAAACTGTTTTTT. Its translation is CASSWGQGTTEKLFF.

V usage is TRBV4-2 and J usage is TRBJ2-1, with 8 bases matching TRBD2. V lost 1 base and J lost 2; bases outside the gene matches: 10. The CDR3 is 18 residues long. From germline, CDR1 is LGHNA and CDR2 YNFKEQ. The DNA for the CDR3 is TGTGCCAGCAGCCAAGCACCCCCTTCCGGGAGGGCCTACAATGAGCAGTTCTTC. Its translation is CASSQAPPSGRAYNEQFF.

The J gene is TRBJ2-7, the V gene TRBV30; TRBD1 matches at 9 bases. This CDR3 has 12 residues. The V gene's germline CDR1 is GTSNPN and CDR2 SVGIG (reference sequence). V was pared by 7 bases and J by 3 bases, with 4 bases of the junction left unmatched. The CDR3 DNA is TGTGCCTTCGACAGGGGGTACTACGAGCAGTACTTC. It translates to CAFDRGYYEQYF.

J is TRBJ1-2 and V is TRBV5-4, with unresolved D. This CDR3 contains 15 residues. The V end was cut by 5 bases, the J end by 4 bases, with 18 bases between. The germline V gene has CDR1 SGHNT and CDR2 YYREEE (reference sequence). This chain's CDR3 is CASRWYGERVYGYTF. The CDR3 bases are TGTGCCAGCAGATGGTACGGGGAAAGAGTCTATGGCTACACCTTC. The full variable domain, in which reference TRBV5-4 and TRBJ1-2 provide the parts outside the CDR3, is ETGVTQSPTHLIKTRGQQVTLRCSSQSGHNTVSWYQQALGQGPQFIFQYYREEENGRGNFPPRFSGLQFPNYSSELNVNALELDDSALYLCASRWYGERVYGYTFGSGTRLTVV.

This clone has a single count. This chain uses TRBV2 with TRBJ2-5; perhaps TRBD1 as D (5 bases). The CDR3 covers 12 residues. V lost 6 bases to trimming and J lost 7 bases, with 12 bases between them. CDR1 and CDR2 (germline): SNHLY, FYNNEI. The CDR3 nucleotides read TGTGCCAGCAGAGGGGTCCCCGTGACCCAGTACTTC. This encodes CASRGVPVTQYF.